Each of the 25 T cell receptor beta chains below was sequenced from the same sample in a study of blood T cell repertoires in COVID-19. This table comes from immunoSEQ multiplex PCR, and its TCRdb copy is limited to in-frame clones, with some not included. The sample gives some 210,000 clones, 82% of which show up once; about 12% is in the top ten. The specimen was peripheral blood. The receptors were gathered from a woman aged 40 to 55 with acute or convalescent COVID-19.

The chain links TRBV12-3 or TRBV12-4 to TRBJ1-1; no reliable D call. The CDR3 has 12 residues. V lost 3 bases and J 7 bases, leaving 9 bases between the germline ends. The DNA of the CDR3 is TGTGCCAGCAGTTTTTGGGCAGATGAAGCTTTCTTT. Translated: CASSFWADEAFF.

This clone has a handful of counts. CDR3 residues: CASSESGGSLRDTQYF. For the CDR3, the DNA is TGTGCCAGCAGTGAAAGTGGAGGCAGCCTCCGGGATACGCAGTATTTT. The chain uses TRBV6-1 and TRBJ2-3; TRBD2 is a possible D gene (5 bases). CDR1 is MNHNS, CDR2 SASEGT, per germline. Deletions cut 2 bases from V and 6 bases from J, with 18 bases between. The CDR3 runs to 16 residues.

V usage is TRBV27 and J usage is TRBJ2-3, with 7 bases matching TRBD2. Unmatched junction bases numbered 9, after V lost 6 bases and J lost 0 bases. This CDR3 has 16 amino acids. CDR1 and CDR2 (germline): MNHEY, SMNVEV (reference sequence). CDR3 protein: CASSQKRGRSTDTQYF. The CDR3, as DNA: TGTGCCAGCAGCCAAAAGCGGGGCCGTAGCACAGATACGCAGTATTTT.

V gene TRBV29-1 combines with J gene TRBJ2-1; 7 bases fit TRBD1. This CDR3 region has 15 residues. Looked up from germline, CDR1 is SQVTM and CDR2 is ANQGSEA. With V trimmed by 4 bases and J by 5 bases, 11 bases remained unmatched. CDR3 nucleotides: TGCAGCGTTGGTCTGCCTGACAGGGCAAACAATGAGCAGTTCTTC. Protein: CSVGLPDRANNEQFF.

The chain carries TRBV5-4 and TRBJ1-6; D is perhaps TRBD1 (5 bases). The CDR3 runs 15 residues. Per germline, CDR1 SGHNT and CDR2 YYREEE (reference sequence). V was cut by 0 bases and J by 7 bases, with 11 bases left in between. The CDR3 region is CASSLVPGLNSPLHF. CDR3 nucleotide sequence: TGTGCCAGCAGCTTGGTACCGGGACTGAATTCACCCCTCCACTTT.

The V call is TRBV6-5, the J call TRBJ2-7, with a possible D match to TRBD2 (5 bases). CDR3 length: 14 residues. Trimming took 6 bases from V and 5 from J, leaving 17 bases between them. The V gene's germline CDR1 is MNHEY and CDR2 SVGAGI. For the CDR3, the DNA is TGTGCCAGCAGGCGCCAGAGGGCCGGGGACGAGCAGTACTTC. Protein: CASRRQRAGDEQYF.

The chain employs TRBV6-1 and TRBJ1-4; 7 bases are shared with TRBD1. CDR1 is MNHNS and CDR2 is SASEGT in the germline V gene. V was clipped by 3 bases and J by 11 bases; unmatched bases: 12. This CDR3 has 15 amino acids. As DNA, the CDR3 is TGTGCCAGCAGTGACAGGACAGGCGGAGCCGGGAAACTGTTTTTT. This gives the protein CASSDRTGGAGKLFF.

The CDR3 sequence is CASSLTAGTSSYEQYF. In nucleotides, the CDR3 is TGTGCCAGCAGCTTAACTGCGGGGACGAGCTCCTACGAGCAGTACTTC. The chain combines TRBV7-3 with TRBJ2-7, with D possibly matching TRBD2 (6 bases). With 0 bases removed from V and 0 bases from J, the gap between germline ends came to 12 bases. The CDR3 length is 16 residues. Germline CDR1 is SGHTA and CDR2 is FQGTGA. Full variable domain (remainder filled in from reference TRBV7-3 and TRBJ2-7): GAGVSQTPSNKVTEKGKYVELRCDPISGHTALYWYRQSLGQGPEFLIYFQGTGAADDSGLPNDRFFAVRPEGSVSTLKIQRTERGDSAVYLCASSLTAGTSSYEQYFGPGTRLTVT.

This clone was counted only a few times. This rearrangement joins TRBV6-1 to TRBJ1-5; 8 bases are a match to TRBD1. Germline CDR1 is MNHNS and CDR2 is SASEGT. The CDR3 has 14 amino acids. V was pared by 3 bases and J by 7 bases, with 5 bases of the junction left unmatched. CDR3 amino acids: CASSEWQGAQPQHF. CDR3 nucleotide sequence: TGTGCCAGCAGTGAGTGGCAGGGGGCCCAGCCCCAGCATTTT.

This clone was seen more than once but under ten times. The chain employs TRBV4-3 and TRBJ1-4; D perhaps matches TRBD1 (6 bases). V gave up 1 base and J gave up 7 bases, with 16 bases separating them. Germline V gene lookup returns CDR1 LGHNA and CDR2 YSLEER. The CDR3 extends over 16 amino acids. This CDR3 reads CASSQGVTGSSEKLFF. The CDR3 DNA reads TGCGCCAGCAGCCAAGGAGTGACAGGTTCAAGTGAAAAACTGTTTTTT.

V is TRBV27 and J is TRBJ1-2; D remains ambiguous. Germline V gene data show CDR1 as MNHEY and CDR2 as SMNVEV (reference sequence). This CDR3 has 13 residues. Trimming took off 5 bases at V and 6 bases at J, with 13 bases between the two ends. CDR3 nucleotide sequence: TGTGCCAGCAGTCCGGGGTCCCGTAATGGCTACACCTTC. Protein: CASSPGSRNGYTF.

This rearrangement joins TRBV5-1 to TRBJ2-3; weak D call: TRBD1 (7 bases). From germline, CDR1 is SGHRS and CDR2 YFSETQ. The CDR3 has 16 amino acids. V gave up 1 base and J gave up 5 bases, with 17 bases separating them. CDR3 loop: CASSLISGGRGDTQYF. CDR3 in DNA: TGCGCCAGCAGCTTGATTTCAGGGGGGCGCGGAGATACGCAGTATTTT.

The genes are TRBV18 and TRBJ2-7, with D unresolved. V was trimmed by 3 bases and J by 1 base, leaving 4 bases between them. The CDR3 length is 12 residues. Germline loops: CDR1 KGHSH, CDR2 LQKENI. CDR3 amino acids: CASSPQSYEQYF. DNA of the CDR3: TGTGCCAGCTCACCGCAGTCCTACGAGCAGTACTTC.

This clone has a handful of counts. The genes are TRBV10-3 and TRBJ1-1, with 7 bases that match TRBD1. This CDR3 has 16 amino acids. Per germline, CDR1 ENHRY and CDR2 SYGVKD. V lost 0 bases to trimming and J lost 4 bases; unmatched junction nucleotides: 8. CDR3 nucleotides: TGTGCCATCAGTGAGTCGATTCCAGGGGGAGCCACTGAAGCTTTCTTT. Translating gives CAISESIPGGATEAFF.

The chain joins TRBV6-5 to TRBJ1-6; D gene uncertain. V was cut by 6 bases and J by 7 bases, with 4 bases left in between. Germline V gene lookup returns CDR1 MNHEY and CDR2 SVGAGI. The length of the CDR3 is 11 residues. The CDR3, as DNA: TGTGCCAGCAGGACAAATTCACCCCTCCACTTT. Protein: CASRTNSPLHF.

The genes are TRBV5-6 and TRBJ2-7, with 8 bases matching TRBD1. The CDR3 contains 14 residues. Germline CDR1 SGHDT, CDR2 YYEEEE. V shed 6 bases, J shed 0 bases, and the junction held 5 bases outside the gene matches. The CDR3 DNA reads as TGTGCCAGCAACCGGGACAGGTCCTCCTACGAGCAGTACTTC. Its protein is CASNRDRSSYEQYF.

Regarding this clone: In the same sample, other DNA sequences code for this CDR3. This chain connects TRBV5-1 to TRBJ1-2, with a possible D match to TRBD1 (5 bases). The germline V gene has CDR1 SGHRS and CDR2 YFSETQ. The CDR3 is 13 residues long. Between the trimmed V and J ends, which lost 0 bases and 3 bases, there was a span of 6 bases. Written as DNA, the CDR3 is TGCGCCAGCAGCTTGGCGGGGGACTATGGCTACACCTTC. As protein: CASSLAGDYGYTF.

This clone was seen a handful of times. The chain has TRBV7-8 and TRBJ1-3, with D uncertain. Trimming took off 5 bases at V and 2 bases at J, with 10 bases between the two ends. This CDR3 is built from 14 residues. Germline CDR1 and CDR2: SGHVS and FQNEAQ. The CDR3 DNA reads as TGTGCCAGCAGCGCAAGAGGAACTGGAAACACCATATATTTT. Translating gives CASSARGTGNTIYF.

Only a few counts were recorded for this clone. The chain uses TRBV7-3 and TRBJ2-3; tentatively, D is TRBD1 (5 bases). The CDR3 has 13 amino acids. V was trimmed by 7 bases and J by 4 bases, leaving 12 bases between them. Germline-derived CDR1 and CDR2 are SGHTA and FQGTGA. The DNA for the CDR3 is TGTGCCAGCAAATCTAAAGGGGCAGATACGCAGTATTTT. Protein: CASKSKGADTQYF.

The chain links TRBV9 to TRBJ1-2; D not resolved. The CDR3 is 13 residues long. Between the trimmed V and J ends, which lost 2 bases and 1 base, there was a span of 6 bases. CDR1 and CDR2 from the germline V gene are SGDLS and YYNGEE. Here the CDR3 DNA reads TGTGCCAGCAGCGTCGGGGTTAACTATGGCTACACCTTC. Its protein is CASSVGVNYGYTF.

This chain connects TRBV4-3 to TRBJ2-1, with 9 nucleotides matching TRBD2. CDR1 LGHNA and CDR2 YSLEER come from the germline V gene. The CDR3 spans 18 residues. V shed 5 bases and J 0 bases; nucleotides not matched to a gene: 11. In DNA form, the CDR3 reads TGCGCCAGCAGCGAAGGTAGCGGGAGAGGGGGCTCCTACAATGAGCAGTTCTTC. Its translation: CASSEGSGRGGSYNEQFF.

The chain employs TRBV18 and TRBJ2-7, with TRBD1 identical over 7 bases. Germline values: CDR1 KGHSH, CDR2 LQKENI. There are 13 residues in the CDR3. With V trimmed by 3 bases and J by 7 bases, 6 bases remained unmatched. CDR3 protein: CASSPLRQGEQYF. Here the CDR3 DNA reads TGTGCCAGCTCACCCCTAAGACAGGGAGAGCAGTACTTC. Full variable domain (remainder filled in from reference TRBV18 and TRBJ2-7): NAGVMQNPRHLVRRRGQEARLRCSPMKGHSHVYWYRQLPEEGLKFMVYLQKENIIDESGMPKERFSAEFPKEGPSILRIQQVVRGDSAAYFCASSPLRQGEQYFGPGTRLTVT.

The gene calls are TRBV13 and TRBJ2-1; D might be TRBD2 (6 bases). V was clipped by 2 bases and J by 2 bases, with 10 bases between them. Germline-derived CDR1 and CDR2 are PRHDT and FYEKMQ (reference sequence). The CDR3 is made up of 15 amino acids. The CDR3 coding sequence is TGTGCCAGCAGCTTACAGGGACTCACCTACAATGAGCAGTTCTTC. Translated: CASSLQGLTYNEQFF.

This chain links TRBV18 with TRBJ1-4, with D possibly TRBD1 on 5 matching bases. Per germline, CDR1 KGHSH and CDR2 LQKENI. The length of the CDR3 is 14 residues. V gave up 6 bases and J gave up 4 bases, with 12 bases separating them. The CDR3 DNA is TGTGCCAGCTCTCCGACAGTGAATAATGAAAAACTGTTTTTT. It is translated as CASSPTVNNEKLFF. Using reference TRBV18 and TRBJ1-4 for the parts outside the CDR3, the full variable domain is NAGVMQNPRHLVRRRGQEARLRCSPMKGHSHVYWYRQLPEEGLKFMVYLQKENIIDESGMPKERFSAEFPKEGPSILRIQQVVRGDSAAYFCASSPTVNNEKLFFGSGTQLSVL.

The rearrangement links TRBV6-5 to TRBJ1-1, with 7 bases identical to TRBD1. V dropped 2 bases and J dropped 2; count of bases not matched to a gene: 2. Germline CDR1 is MNHEY and CDR2 is SVGAGI. This CDR3 comprises 14 residues. CDR3 DNA sequence: TGTGCCAGCAGTTACCGGGACAGTAACACTGAAGCTTTCTTT. It translates to CASSYRDSNTEAFF.